Listed below are T cell receptor beta chains from one sample, sequenced in a study of T cell repertoires in cytomegalovirus infection. A single record per CDR3 protein comes from TCRdb applying MiXCR to the reads. The sample contains about 210,000 distinct CDR3 sequences, 6.5% of which appear only once. The sequencing sample was made of PBMCs. Receptors were obtained from a human donor in good health (CMV status not recorded). Some clones in this sample may be carry-over from other donors' samples. Both conserved end residues are part of each CDR3. A D gene is named only where the DNA matches it firmly. Expanded clones get a size class; other rows say once, few or many, or leave the size out.

>TRBV13|TRBD1|.|TRBJ2-7
TGTGCCAGCAGCTTGGGGACAGGACAGACCTACGAGCAGTACTTC
CASSLGTGQTYEQYF
>TRBV20-1|.|few|TRBJ1-1
TGCAGTGCGAGGGGGTACACTGAAGCTTTCTTT
CSARGYTEAFF
>TRBV5-1|.|.|TRBJ1-4
TGCGCCAGCAGCTTGGGAAGCGTAAGAAATGAAAAACTGTTTTTT
CASSLGSVRNEKLFF
>TRBV14|TRBD1|many|TRBJ2-1
TGTGCCAACTTCAGGTTCGGGACAGGGGACAATGAGCAGTTCTTC
CANFRFGTGDNEQFF
>TRBV9|.|many|TRBJ1-1
TGTGCCAGCAGCGTGACCTCCTCGAACACTGAAGCTTTCTTT
CASSVTSSNTEAFF
>TRBV7-2|.|many|TRBJ2-2
TGTGCCAGCAGCATAACAGGGTACACCGGGGAGCTGTTTTTT
CASSITGYTGELFF
>TRBV20-1|.|many|TRBJ2-5
TGCAGTGCTAGAGGTAGGGGCAGGCTGTACCAAGAGACCCAGTACTTC
CSARGRGRLYQETQYF
>TRBV5-4|.|many|TRBJ2-5
TGTGCCAGCAGCTTGGACTATATTCAAGAGACCCAGTACTTC
CASSLDYIQETQYF
>TRBV7-7|.|many|TRBJ2-5
TGTGCCAGCAGCTTAGCCGGGGGCCGGGAAGAGACCCAGTACTTC
CASSLAGGREETQYF
>TRBV5-8|.|.|TRBJ2-7
TGTGCCAGCAGCTTGAAAACAGGGGGGGCTTCCTACGAGCAGTACTTC
CASSLKTGGASYEQYF
>TRBV6-6|.|few|TRBJ1-5
TGTGCCAGCGTAGGGCCGATCAATCAGCCCCAGCATTTT
CASVGPINQPQHF
>TRBV19|.|many|TRBJ1-2
TGTGCCAGTAGCCGACAGGACTACTATGGCTACACCTTC
CASSRQDYYGYTF
>TRBV9|TRBD1|few|TRBJ1-4
TGTGCCAGCAGCGCCAGAATGGGGGGACAGGGGAATGAAAAACTGTTTTTT
CASSARMGGQGNEKLFF
>TRBV7-2|.|many|TRBJ1-5
TGTGCCAGCAGCTTCACAGCAAATCAGCCCCAGCATTTT
CASSFTANQPQHF
>TRBV19|TRBD1|many|TRBJ1-1
TGTGCCAGTAGTTTAGGGGGCGCAATTGAAGCTTTCTTT
CASSLGGAIEAFF
>TRBV29-1|.|few|TRBJ1-2
TGCAGCGTTGAAGGTTGGACGGACTATGGCTACACCTTC
CSVEGWTDYGYTF
>TRBV19|TRBD1|many|TRBJ1-1
TGTGCCAGTAGTGCAGGGACAGGCCGCACGACCACTGAAGCTTTCTTT
CASSAGTGRTTTEAFF
>TRBV7-3|TRBD1|many|TRBJ2-3
TGTGCCAGCAGCTCAATACCCGGGACAGGGACAGATACGCAGTATTTT
CASSSIPGTGTDTQYF
>TRBV20-1|.|many|TRBJ1-1
TGCAGTGCTAGTACCCAGATATACACTGAAGCTTTCTTT
CSASTQIYTEAFF
>TRBV5-5|TRBD2|many|TRBJ2-1
TGTGCCAGCATGTTAACTAGCGGGGACTACAATGAGCAGTTCTTC
CASMLTSGDYNEQFF
>TRBV7-2|.|many|TRBJ1-1
TGTGCCAGCAGCTTAGGGGGGGGGTACGCTGAAGCTTTCTTT
CASSLGGGYAEAFF
>TRBV20-1|.|many|TRBJ2-3
TGCAGTGCTAGAGAAAGCAACACAGATACGCAGTATTTT
CSARESNTDTQYF
>TRBV11-3|.|many|TRBJ2-3
TGTGCCAGCAGCTTCTCAGGAGGTAGCACAGATACGCAGTATTTT
CASSFSGGSTDTQYF
>TRBV7-2|TRBD2|many|TRBJ2-1
TGTGCCAGCAGCTTAACGCGGGGGGGCTACAATGAGCAGTTCTTC
CASSLTRGGYNEQFF
>TRBV2|TRBD2|many|TRBJ2-1
TGTGCCAGCTCGATCTCTAGCGGAGGGTACAATGAGCAGTTCTTC
CASSISSGGYNEQFF
>TRBV20-1|.|many|TRBJ1-2
TGCAGTGCTAGAGAGTCTAACAGGCCGGCGGACTACACCTTC
CSARESNRPADYTF
>TRBV19|.|.|TRBJ1-1
TGTGCCAGTAGTATGTTACTAAACGCTGAAGCTTTCTTT
CASSMLLNAEAFF
>TRBV5-4|.|many|TRBJ1-2
TGTGCCAGCAGCGATTCGTCGGACAGCGTTGGGACTTTGGGGGGCTACACCTTC
CASSDSSDSVGTLGGYTF
>TRBV7-2|.|few|TRBJ1-1
TGTGCCAGCAGCTTGTATATAGTTAACACTGAAGCTTTCTTT
CASSLYIVNTEAFF
>TRBV10-3|TRBD2|many|TRBJ2-1
TGTGCCATCAGTGAGGCTAGCGGGGGCTATGAGCAGTTCTTC
CAISEASGGYEQFF
>TRBV7-2|.|many|TRBJ2-3
TGTGCCAGCAGCTTTGGGCTAGCGAGGTCGGCAGATACGCAGTATTTT
CASSFGLARSADTQYF